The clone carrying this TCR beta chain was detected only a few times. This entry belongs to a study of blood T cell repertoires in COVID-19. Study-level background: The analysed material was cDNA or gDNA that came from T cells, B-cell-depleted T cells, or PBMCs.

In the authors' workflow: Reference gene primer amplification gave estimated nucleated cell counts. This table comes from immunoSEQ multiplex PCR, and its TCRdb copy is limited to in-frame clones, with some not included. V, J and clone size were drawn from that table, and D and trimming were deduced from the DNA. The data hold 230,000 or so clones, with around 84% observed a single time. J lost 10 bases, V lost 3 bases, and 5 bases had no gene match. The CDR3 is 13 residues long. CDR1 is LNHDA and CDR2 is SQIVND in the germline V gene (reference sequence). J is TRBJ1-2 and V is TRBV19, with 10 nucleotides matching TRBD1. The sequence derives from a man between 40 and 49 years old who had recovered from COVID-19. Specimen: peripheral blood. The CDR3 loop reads CASSIGTGANYTF. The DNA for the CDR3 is TGTGCCAGTAGTATCGGGACAGGGGCAAACTACACCTTC.